The 12 T cell receptor beta chains below all came from one sample that was sequenced in a study of T-cell memory formation after mild COVID-19. TCRdb used MiXCR to reprocess the 5' RACE reads, holding one entry per CDR3 protein. The sample holds under 200,000 distinct CDR3 sequences, around 10% seen once. Sequenced: PBMCs or a T cell subset sorted from them (not recorded which). These receptor sequences come from a man younger than 30 who had mild COVID-19 (a few samples of this study predate the infection). Cell type and time point are not known.

This clonotype was detected ten times or more. CDR3 nucleotides: TGTGCCAGCAGCCCGGACAAGAACTATGGCTACACCTTC. Translation gives CASSPDKNYGYTF. The chain has TRBV7-2 and TRBJ1-2, with D possibly being TRBD1 (5 bases). The CDR3 is made up of 13 amino acids. CDR1 is SGHTA, CDR2 FQGNSA, per germline. Trimming removed 5 bases from V and 2 bases from J, with 9 bases in between.

This clonotype was counted only a few times. The chain uses TRBV20-1 and TRBJ1-5; D possibly corresponds to TRBD1 (5 bases). V gave up 0 bases and J gave up 3 bases, with 15 bases separating them. Germline V CDR1 and CDR2: DFQATT, SNEGSKA (reference sequence). This CDR3 spans 16 amino acids. The CDR3 loop is CSARDLAGTHNQPQHF. The CDR3 DNA is TGCAGTGCTAGAGATCTAGCAGGGACTCACAATCAGCCCCAGCATTTT.

With regard to this clonotype: A much larger clone differs from this one at a single base, so this may be a read error. This chain uses TRBV29-1 with TRBJ2-5, with TRBD1 matching over 8 bases. Unmatched junction bases numbered 8, after V lost 8 bases and J lost 3 bases. The CDR3 extends over 13 amino acids. CDR1 SQVTM and CDR2 ANQGSEA come from the germline V gene. This chain's CDR3 is CSTHRGAEETQYF. The CDR3 coding sequence is TGCAGCACCCACAGGGGGGCGGAAGAGACCCAGTACTTC.

Turning to this clonotype: Since a much larger clone is just one base distant, this may be a read error. The V and J genes are TRBV20-1 and TRBJ2-5; D perhaps matches TRBD2 (5 bases). The CDR3 runs 12 residues. Germline V gives CDR1 DFQATT, CDR2 SNEGSKA (reference sequence). This CDR3 is CRAPEDQETQYF. The CDR3 nucleotides read TGCAGGGCCCCGGAGGACCAAGAGACCCAGTACTTC.

The rearrangement joins TRBV4-3 to TRBJ2-4; D is unresolved. Germline CDR1 and CDR2: LGHNA and YSLEER. The V end lost 0 bases, the J end lost 7 bases, and 13 bases lay between the germline ends. The CDR3 totals 15 residues. The CDR3, as DNA: TGCGCCAGCAGCCAAGAGGGGTCCAGGTCGAACATTCAGTACTTC. Protein sequence: CASSQEGSRSNIQYF.

This chain uses TRBV12-5 with TRBJ2-1; D perhaps matches TRBD1 (6 bases). The germline V and J ends were trimmed by 5 bases and 6 bases, with 14 bases remaining between them. This CDR3 has 14 amino acids. Germline CDR1 is LGHNT and CDR2 is FRNRAP. The CDR3 reads CASGRQGPVNEQFF. The CDR3 nucleotides are TGTGCTAGTGGTCGCCAGGGGCCGGTCAATGAGCAGTTCTTC.

This clonotype was counted a single time. The rearrangement uses TRBV6-2 or TRBV6-3 and TRBJ2-1, with a weak D call TRBD2 (7 bases). Germline values: CDR1 MNHEY, CDR2 SVGEGT. V was clipped by 5 bases and J by 0 bases, with 20 bases between them. This CDR3 spans 18 amino acids. The DNA of the CDR3 is TGTGCCAGCAGTCCACTCCGGGGGGCCACTAGCTCCTACAATGAGCAGTTCTTC. It encodes CASSPLRGATSSYNEQFF.

This clonotype has just a few counts. The V call is TRBV12-3 or TRBV12-4, the J call TRBJ1-4; D remains unclear. Trimming shortened V by 6 bases and J by 8 bases, and 10 bases separated the two germline ends. CDR3 length equals 12 residues. CDR3: CASRGNAEKLFF. DNA for the CDR3: TGTGCCAGCAGGGGGAATGCCGAAAAACTGTTTTTT.

V gene TRBV7-2 combines with J gene TRBJ2-3, with D hard to call. This CDR3 contains 17 residues. With 5 bases removed from V and 1 base from J, the gap between germline ends came to 19 bases. The germline V gene has CDR1 SGHTA and CDR2 FQGNSA. CDR3 region: CASSRPRPGRRTDTQYF. The CDR3 DNA sequence: TGTGCCAGCAGCCGTCCTCGGCCTGGCCGCCGCACAGATACGCAGTATTTT.

This clonotype was seen many times. The rearrangement links TRBV5-1 to TRBJ2-5; 8 bases fit TRBD1. The CDR3 length is 14 residues. The trim removed 8 bases at V and 8 bases at J, leaving 14 bases unmatched. Germline values: CDR1 SGHRS, CDR2 YFSETQ. The CDR3 nucleotides are TGCGCCAGTTCCACTGGGGGTGGACAGGGAACCCAGTACTTC. It yields the protein CASSTGGGQGTQYF.

This clonotype has just a few counts. The gene calls are TRBV19 and TRBJ2-5; 13 bases are shared with TRBD2. The length of the CDR3 is 16 residues. Germline values: CDR1 LNHDA, CDR2 SQIVND (reference sequence). V shed 6 bases, J shed 4 bases, and the junction held 8 bases outside the gene matches. The CDR3 loop is CASRRTSGGAPETQYF. The CDR3 region has the DNA TGTGCCAGTAGACGAACTAGCGGGGGGGCCCCAGAGACCCAGTACTTC.

This clonotype was recorded a few times. The chain is built from TRBV7-3 and TRBJ2-3, with 7 bases lining up with TRBD2. The V gene's germline CDR1 is SGHTA and CDR2 FQGTGA. Trimming cost V 4 bases and J 3 bases; bases outside gene matches: 7. This CDR3 is built from 15 residues. The CDR3 bases are TGTGCCAGCAGCTGGGGCTCCGGGGGGACAGATACGCAGTATTTT. It yields the protein CASSWGSGGTDTQYF.